Listed below are T cell receptor beta chains from one sample, sequenced in a study of shared clonotypes between healthy human individuals. Data came from immunoSEQ multiplex PCR; TCRdb stores just in-frame clones and leaves some out. The sample comprises some 2.3 million clones, 93% of which are singletons, and approximately 0.4% rests with the top ten. Input material: naive CD4+ T cells from PBMCs. The receptors stem from a man younger than 30 in good health. Some clones in this sample may be carry-over from other donors' samples. Each CDR3 is given with its conserved first and last residue. The D gene is left open where the match is weak. The listing skips clone size in some rows; elsewhere it reads once, few, many or a size class.

J: TRBJ2-7; D: -; size: -; V: TRBV29-1; DNA: TGCAGCGTTGCTAGTTTCTCCTACGAGCAGTACTTC; CDR3: CSVASFSYEQYF
J: TRBJ2-1; D: TRBD2; size: -; V: TRBV28; DNA: TGTGCCAGCAGCACCTCACCGGGAGGGAGCTCCTACAATGAGCAGTTCTTC; CDR3: CASSTSPGGSSYNEQFF
J: TRBJ2-3; D: -; size: -; V: TRBV7-8; DNA: TGTGCCAGCAGCTTAGAGACGAGGGGACTCACAGATACGCAGTATTTT; CDR3: CASSLETRGLTDTQYF
J: TRBJ1-5; D: -; size: -; V: TRBV19; DNA: TGTGCCAGTAGCGTGCGTACAGATAGCAATCAGCCCCAGCATTTT; CDR3: CASSVRTDSNQPQHF
J: TRBJ1-1; D: -; size: -; V: TRBV7-3; DNA: TGTGCCAGCAGCCGCTTTGCGGGCGGATTGAACACTGAAGCTTTCTTT; CDR3: CASSRFAGGLNTEAFF
J: TRBJ2-7; D: -; size: -; V: TRBV5-1; DNA: TGCGCCAGCAGCTTGGGGGTTGGGTTCTCCTACGAGCAGTACTTC; CDR3: CASSLGVGFSYEQYF
J: TRBJ1-1; D: -; size: -; V: TRBV5-1; DNA: TGCGCCAGCAGCCGTTCGCAGATTGGGGGTGCCACTGAAGCTTTCTTT; CDR3: CASSRSQIGGATEAFF
J: TRBJ2-3; D: TRBD1; size: -; V: TRBV29-1; DNA: TGCAGCGTTGAGAGGACAGGGGGTCCAGATACGCAGTATTTT; CDR3: CSVERTGGPDTQYF
J: TRBJ2-5; D: TRBD2; size: -; V: TRBV4-1; DNA: TGCGCCACCACGGCCGCGGCTAGCGGGACGGGGGAGACCCAGTACTTC; CDR3: CATTAAASGTGETQYF
J: TRBJ2-1; D: -; size: -; V: TRBV7-3; DNA: TGTGCCAGCAGCTTATCGACTGGGCGGAGCTCCTACAATGAGCAGTTCTTC; CDR3: CASSLSTGRSSYNEQFF
J: TRBJ2-5; D: -; size: once; V: TRBV7-2; DNA: TGTGCCAGCAGCCTAGGGCCCTTCGGGGAGACCCAGTACTTC; CDR3: CASSLGPFGETQYF
J: TRBJ2-1; D: TRBD1; size: once; V: TRBV27; DNA: TGTGCCAGCAGGAGACAGGGAACTCTCGCGAGCTCCTACAATGAGCAGTTCTTC; CDR3: CASRRQGTLASSYNEQFF
J: TRBJ2-7; D: TRBD2; size: -; V: TRBV27; DNA: TGTGCCAGCAGTCTAAGGGGTAGCGGGAGCTACGAGCAGTACTTC; CDR3: CASSLRGSGSYEQYF
J: TRBJ1-4; D: -; size: -; V: TRBV19; DNA: TGTGCCAGTAGTACCCCCCGGGGCCTGGCAACTAATGAAAAACTGTTTTTT; CDR3: CASSTPRGLATNEKLFF
J: TRBJ2-1; D: -; size: -; V: TRBV28; DNA: TGTGCCAGCAGTCCCGGACAGTACAATGAGCAGTTCTTC; CDR3: CASSPGQYNEQFF
J: TRBJ1-1; D: -; size: -; V: TRBV27; DNA: TGTGCCAGCAGTTTCCACAGGGCGAACACTGAAGCTTTCTTT; CDR3: CASSFHRANTEAFF
J: TRBJ2-3; D: -; size: -; V: TRBV14; DNA: TGTGCCAGCAGCCTGCTTCGGCCTAGGGGTACAGATACGCAGTATTTT; CDR3: CASSLLRPRGTDTQYF
J: TRBJ1-5; D: -; size: -; V: TRBV11-2; DNA: TGTGCCAGCAGCTTAAGTGGGGCTAATCAGCCCCAGCATTTT; CDR3: CASSLSGANQPQHF
J: TRBJ2-7; D: -; size: -; V: TRBV18; DNA: TGTGCCAGCTCACCAGAACTAAAACAGGGCCCTGCGTCCTACGAGCAGTACTTC; CDR3: CASSPELKQGPASYEQYF
J: TRBJ1-1; D: TRBD1; size: once; V: TRBV11-1; DNA: TGTGCCAGCAGCCCGGACAGGGATCGAGCTTTCTTT; CDR3: CASSPDRDRAFF
J: TRBJ1-1; D: -; size: -; V: TRBV11-3; DNA: TGTGCCAGCAGCTCCTTCATGAACACTGAAGCTTTCTTT; CDR3: CASSSFMNTEAFF
J: TRBJ2-3; D: -; size: -; V: TRBV5-4; DNA: TGTGCCAGCAGCGTGCTACAGGTCTCTAGCACAGATACGCAGTATTTT; CDR3: CASSVLQVSSTDTQYF
J: TRBJ1-1; D: -; size: few; V: TRBV6-5; DNA: TGTGCCAGCAGCCAACAGGGACTCCAGAACACTGAAGCTTTCTTT; CDR3: CASSQQGLQNTEAFF
J: TRBJ1-1; D: -; size: -; V: TRBV9; DNA: TGTGCCAGCACCCCCGGTCCCCCTGACACTGAAGCTTTCTTT; CDR3: CASTPGPPDTEAFF
J: TRBJ2-2; D: -; size: once; V: TRBV19; DNA: TGTGCCAGTAGTACGTATACAGATAACACCGGGGAGCTGTTTTTT; CDR3: CASSTYTDNTGELFF
J: TRBJ2-1; D: -; size: once; V: TRBV11-3; DNA: TGTGCCAGCAGCTTAGGAAAGGGGCCCCGGCAGTTCTTC; CDR3: CASSLGKGPRQFF
J: TRBJ2-1; D: -; size: -; V: TRBV28; DNA: TGTGCCAGCAGCCATAACCTTGGGGATTACAATGAGCAGTTCTTC; CDR3: CASSHNLGDYNEQFF
J: TRBJ2-5; D: -; size: -; V: TRBV7-3; DNA: TGTGCCAGCAGCTTAACGTTCTCCCAGACCCAGTACTTC; CDR3: CASSLTFSQTQYF
J: TRBJ2-3; D: TRBD1; size: -; V: TRBV5-1; DNA: TGCGCCAGCAGCTACCCGGGACAGGGGACAGGTACGCAGTATTTT; CDR3: CASSYPGQGTGTQYF
J: TRBJ2-5; D: TRBD2; size: -; V: TRBV7-2; DNA: TGTGCCAGCAGCTTAGTGAGACTAGCGGGAGTGGGGGAGACCCAGTACTTC; CDR3: CASSLVRLAGVGETQYF
J: TRBJ2-1; D: TRBD2; size: once; V: TRBV5-1; DNA: TGCGCCAGCAGCTTGGCCCTAGCGGGTGAGCAGTTCTTC; CDR3: CASSLALAGEQFF
J: TRBJ1-1; D: TRBD1; size: few; V: TRBV30; DNA: TGTGCCTGGGCCCCCAGGGGGACTGAAGCTTTCTTT; CDR3: CAWAPRGTEAFF
J: TRBJ2-7; D: TRBD1; size: -; V: TRBV28; DNA: TGTGCCAGCAATCCACAGGGGCTGAGCTCCTACGAGCAGTACTTC; CDR3: CASNPQGLSSYEQYF
J: TRBJ1-1; D: -; size: -; V: TRBV5-5; DNA: TGTGCCAGCAGCTTGATTGGGGACACTGAAGCTTTCTTT; CDR3: CASSLIGDTEAFF
J: TRBJ1-3; D: -; size: -; V: TRBV28; DNA: TGTGCCAGCAGTCCCCCCGGGGTCTTTGGAAACACCATATATTTT; CDR3: CASSPPGVFGNTIYF
J: TRBJ2-7; D: -; size: -; V: TRBV4-1; DNA: TGCGCCAGCAGCCAAGATGCAGGGGATTACGAGCAGTACTTC; CDR3: CASSQDAGDYEQYF
J: TRBJ1-5; D: -; size: -; V: TRBV5-8; DNA: TGTGCCAGCAGCTTGCGGGATATGCAGCCCCAGCATTTT; CDR3: CASSLRDMQPQHF
J: TRBJ2-7; D: -; size: -; V: TRBV28; DNA: TGTGCCAGCGGGGGCCTCTACGAGCAGTACTTC; CDR3: CASGGLYEQYF
J: TRBJ2-1; D: -; size: -; V: TRBV10-3; DNA: TGTGCCATCAGTGAGTCTGAAGAACTGGGTGAGCAGTTCTTC; CDR3: CAISESEELGEQFF
J: TRBJ2-1; D: -; size: once; V: TRBV19; DNA: TGTGCCAGTGGCCGGGGGCAGAGGAGCCTGAGCTCCTACAATGAGCAGTTCTTC; CDR3: CASGRGQRSLSSYNEQFF
J: TRBJ2-1; D: -; size: -; V: TRBV28; DNA: TGTGCCAGCAGCGTCTGGCAGAGTTACAATGAGCAGTTCTTC; CDR3: CASSVWQSYNEQFF